Listed below are T cell receptor beta chains from one sample, sequenced in a study of CD8 T cells in ankylosing spondylitis. TCRdb used MiXCR to reprocess the 5' RACE reads, holding one entry per CDR3 protein. The repertoire consists of around 250,000 distinct CDR3 sequences, with 15% to 20% occurring once and the leading ten covering less than 35%. Sequenced input: blood, either unsorted or a sorted T cell fraction (not recorded which). Every receptor here comes from a male donor with ankylosing spondylitis or in good health (not recorded which). Each CDR3 is given with its conserved first and last residue. D genes are given only for firm matches. Some rows mark clone size as missing; the rest say once, few, many or name a class of expanded clone.

v_call	clone_size	d_call	j_call	cdr3_nt	cdr3_aa
TRBV6-5	NA	TRBD2	TRBJ2-3	TGTGCCAGCAGTTATAGCGGGCTTAGCACAGATACGCAGTATTTT	CASSYSGLSTDTQYF
TRBV7-6	NA	TRBD2	TRBJ2-1	TGTGCCAGCAGCCAGGGACTAGCGGGAGGTTCCTACAATGAGCAGTTCTTC	CASSQGLAGGSYNEQFF
TRBV20-1	few	TRBD2	TRBJ2-7	TGCAGTGCTAGAGTGGCTAGCGGAGAAGACCCCTACGAGCAGTACTTC	CSARVASGEDPYEQYF
TRBV7-8	few	NA	TRBJ1-1	TGTGCCAGCAGCTTATATTTCCAGGGGACTGAAGCTTTCTTT	CASSLYFQGTEAFF
TRBV7-9	NA	TRBD2	TRBJ2-5	TGTGCCAGCAGCTTAGAACTAGCGGGAGCAGAGACCCAGTACTTC	CASSLELAGAETQYF
TRBV4-1	few	NA	TRBJ1-4	TGCGCCAGCAGCCGGACCGGGGCCTACTCAACTAATGAAAAACTGTTTTTT	CASSRTGAYSTNEKLFF
TRBV29-1	many	TRBD1	TRBJ2-7	TGCAGCGTTGAGGAAACAGGGGTCGAGCAGTACTTC	CSVEETGVEQYF
TRBV29-1	NA	NA	TRBJ2-7	TGCAGCGTTGAGATGGTTAACGCCTACGAGCAGTACTTC	CSVEMVNAYEQYF
TRBV29-1	few	NA	TRBJ2-6	TGCAGCGTACACACTGGGGCCAACGTCCTGACTTTC	CSVHTGANVLTF
TRBV5-1	many	NA	TRBJ2-7	TGCGCCAGCAGCTTTGACGGGGTAAACTCCTACGAGCAGTACTTC	CASSFDGVNSYEQYF
TRBV4-3	few	TRBD1	TRBJ2-7	TGCGCCAGCAGCCAGGACAGGGGGCAACCCTACGAGCAGTACTTC	CASSQDRGQPYEQYF
TRBV20-1	NA	NA	TRBJ2-5	TGCAGTCCCCACCCAAGGGGGGGAGGACAAGAGACCCAGTACTTC	CSPHPRGGGQETQYF
TRBV27	many	TRBD1	TRBJ2-7	TGTGCCTGCAGCGAGACAGGGTTTGGGGAGCAGTACTTC	CACSETGFGEQYF
TRBV29-1	NA	TRBD2	TRBJ2-1	TGCAGCGTTGAAGATCATCCGCTAGCGGGAGCGAGTGAGCAGTTCTTC	CSVEDHPLAGASEQFF
TRBV20-1	NA	NA	TRBJ2-1	TGCAGTGCTCCCCCCCCACTCCTCCTAGGGAACAATGAGCAGTTCTTC	CSAPPPLLLGNNEQFF
TRBV27	many	TRBD2	TRBJ2-1	TGTGCCAGCAGTCAGGGGACTAGCGGGAGAAACTACAATGAGCAGTTCTTC	CASSQGTSGRNYNEQFF
TRBV27	NA	TRBD1	TRBJ2-5	TGTGCCAGCAGTCTCCAGGGGGCAGAGACCCAGTACTTC	CASSLQGAETQYF
TRBV7-8	few	NA	TRBJ2-3	TGTGCCAGCAGCTCCTGGGGGGCAGATACGCAGTATTTT	CASSSWGADTQYF
TRBV4-3	many	NA	TRBJ2-3	TGCGCCAGCAGCCAGGACAAGGGGTCAGATACGCAGTATTTT	CASSQDKGSDTQYF
TRBV5-1	few	NA	TRBJ1-1	TGCGCCAGCAGCCAGGGACGGAAGAACACTGAAGCTTTCTTT	CASSQGRKNTEAFF
TRBV20-1	NA	TRBD1	TRBJ1-1	TGCAGTGCTAGCGTAGGGACAGGGGTGAACACTGAAGCTTTCTTT	CSASVGTGVNTEAFF
TRBV3-1	few	NA	TRBJ2-7	TGTGCCAGCAGCCAACGAGCTCTCGCGGCCTACGAGCAGTACTTC	CASSQRALAAYEQYF
TRBV29-1	many	TRBD2	TRBJ2-1	TGCAGCGGGGCGGGAGGGCCGAGCTCCTACAATGAGCAGTTCTTC	CSGAGGPSSYNEQFF
TRBV4-2	NA	NA	TRBJ1-2	TGTGCCAGCAGCCAAGGCCAGTTCTACACCTTC	CASSQGQFYTF
TRBV10-3	NA	NA	TRBJ2-5	TGTGCCATCACAGGACACACACAAGAGACCCAGTACTTC	CAITGHTQETQYF
TRBV5-1	many	NA	TRBJ2-1	TGCGCCAGCAGCTTGGTGGGCGTAGACAATGAGCAGTTCTTC	CASSLVGVDNEQFF
TRBV7-2	many	TRBD2	TRBJ2-2	TGTGCCAGCAGCTCCCAGGGGCTAGCGGGAGGTGTCGGGGAGCTGTTTTTT	CASSSQGLAGGVGELFF
TRBV5-1	many	NA	TRBJ1-1	TGCGCCAGCAGCCCCACAGGACTTGAAGCTTTCTTT	CASSPTGLEAFF
TRBV29-1	few	NA	TRBJ1-2	TGCAGCGTCTGGGGGGACCGGGGCTATGGCTACACCTTC	CSVWGDRGYGYTF
TRBV6-5	NA	NA	TRBJ1-2	TGTGCCAGCAGTTACTCGACGGGGGGCTATGGCTACACCTTC	CASSYSTGGYGYTF
TRBV20-1	many	TRBD2	TRBJ2-1	TGCAGTGCTAGAGCTCTAGCGGGAGATGGATCCTACAATGAGCAGTTCTTC	CSARALAGDGSYNEQFF
TRBV12-3/TRBV12-4	NA	NA	TRBJ2-3	TGTGCCAGCAGTTTTGTGGGACCAAGTACAGATACGCAGTATTTT	CASSFVGPSTDTQYF
TRBV6-5	NA	NA	TRBJ2-7	TGTGCCAGCAGTTACTCGGTACAGAGCCTCTACGAGCAGTACTTC	CASSYSVQSLYEQYF
TRBV3-1	NA	NA	TRBJ2-5	TGTGCCAGCAGCCCCCTTTCGCAGGAGACCCAGTACTTC	CASSPLSQETQYF
TRBV29-1	few	TRBD1	TRBJ2-3	TGCAGCGTTGAAAGAGGGCGGGACAGGGGAACAGATACGCAGTATTTT	CSVERGRDRGTDTQYF
TRBV6-1	NA	NA	TRBJ2-2	TGTGCCAGCAGTGCGTACTTGAACACCGGGGAGCTGTTTTTT	CASSAYLNTGELFF